Listed below are T cell receptor beta chains from one sample, sequenced in a study of beta chain features in type 1 diabetes. Clones were read by immunoSEQ multiplex PCR, and TCRdb kept only the in-frame ones, dropping some. The table shows hundreds of thousands of clones, with around 15% occurring only once. The sequenced sample consisted of naive CD4+ T cells from blood. The receptors here all came from a man aged 18 to 29 with type 1 diabetes. CDR3s leave out the opening cysteine and the closing phenylalanine or tryptophan. Each record gives: J gene, V gene, D gene, CDR3 protein. A D gene is named only where the DNA matches it firmly.

>TRBJ2-1|TRBV27|-
ASSLEGRYEQF
>TRBJ2-1|TRBV18|TRBD2
ASSRGTSDDEQF
>TRBJ1-1|TRBV29-1|TRBD1
SVHGPTGGVEAF
>TRBJ1-2|TRBV28|TRBD1
ASKATGGGKDNYGYT
>TRBJ1-5|TRBV28|-
ASSPNQPQH
>TRBJ2-7|TRBV19|TRBD1
ASRGTGNSYEQY
>TRBJ2-3|TRBV7-3|-
ASSLGQDFSTDTQY
>TRBJ2-3|TRBV4-3|-
ASSQDTGGEDTQY
>TRBJ1-2|TRBV4-2|-
ASSQDTVDYGYT
>TRBJ2-7|TRBV7-2|-
ASSPRGAGEQY